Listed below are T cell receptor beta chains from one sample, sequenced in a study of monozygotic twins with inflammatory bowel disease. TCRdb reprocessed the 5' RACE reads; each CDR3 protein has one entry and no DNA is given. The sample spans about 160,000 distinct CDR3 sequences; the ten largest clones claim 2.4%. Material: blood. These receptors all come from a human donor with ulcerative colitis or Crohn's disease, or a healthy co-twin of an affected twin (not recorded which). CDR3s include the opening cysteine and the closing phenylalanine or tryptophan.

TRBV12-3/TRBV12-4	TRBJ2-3	CASSLVSTDTQYF
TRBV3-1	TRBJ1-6	CASSQDENSPLHF
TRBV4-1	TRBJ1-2	CASSLQAASYGYTF
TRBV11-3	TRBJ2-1	CASSSPRGGSSYNEQFF
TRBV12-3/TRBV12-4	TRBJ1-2	CASSSQGTGGASGYTF
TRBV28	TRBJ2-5	CASSFSTGSQETQYF
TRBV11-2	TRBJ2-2	CASSPSTRGRSGELFF
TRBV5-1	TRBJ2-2	CASSSRGLRNTGELFF
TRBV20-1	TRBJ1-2	CSAPPPVRWSYGYTF
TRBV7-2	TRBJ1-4	CASSLEIRANEKLFF
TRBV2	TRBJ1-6	CASSEAGRGYNSPLHF
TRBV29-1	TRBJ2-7	CSVETTGDSYEQYF
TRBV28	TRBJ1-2	CASSSQTGSYGYTF
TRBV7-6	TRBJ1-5	CASSPTGFGNQPQHF
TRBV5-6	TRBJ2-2	CASSLIGGARSGELFF
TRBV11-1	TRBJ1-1	CASSFGPNTEAFF
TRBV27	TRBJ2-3	CASRLNGADTQYF
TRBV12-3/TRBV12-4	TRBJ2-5	CASSLHRETQYF
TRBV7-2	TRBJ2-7	CASSLHRDRGAPYEQYF
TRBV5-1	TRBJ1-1	CASRPDRTNTEAFF
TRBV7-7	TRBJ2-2	CASSLGSGGDTGELFF
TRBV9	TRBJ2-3	CASSIETRGGADTQYF
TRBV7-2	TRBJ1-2	CASAPTLVSSNYGYTF
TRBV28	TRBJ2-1	CASIRSGGAADEQFF
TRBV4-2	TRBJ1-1	CASSQETTEGNTEAFF
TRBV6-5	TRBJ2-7	CASSSHMGLAGYEQYF
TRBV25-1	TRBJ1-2	CASSEYTPNRGYGYTF
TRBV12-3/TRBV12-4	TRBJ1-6	CASSFGVGSPLHF
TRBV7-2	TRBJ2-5	CASSFNRKETQYF
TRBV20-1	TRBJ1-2	CSARAVKGVFNYGYTF
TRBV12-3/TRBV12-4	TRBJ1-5	CASSRGQGANQPQHF
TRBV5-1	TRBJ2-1	CASSRDRDSYNEQFF
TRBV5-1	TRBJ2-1	CASSLLYRAPSYNEQFF
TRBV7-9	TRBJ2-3	CASSSRGGAKPGDTQYF
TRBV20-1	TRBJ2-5	CSASGDGRIQETQYF
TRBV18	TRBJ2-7	CASSPRQGEYEQYF
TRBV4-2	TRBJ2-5	CASSQDSPGAQYF
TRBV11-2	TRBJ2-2	CASSWLPPQEGQTGELFF
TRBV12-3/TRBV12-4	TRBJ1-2	CASSSPTGVYGYTF
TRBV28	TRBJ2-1	CASSPPPGQPYNEQFF
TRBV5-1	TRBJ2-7	CASSTLTGGEAYEQYF
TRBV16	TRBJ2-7	CASSPVTSGSPEQYF
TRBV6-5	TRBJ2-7	CASRLDRGGSSYEQYF
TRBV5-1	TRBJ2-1	CASSSLSGGLNEQFF
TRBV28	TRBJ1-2	CASSSLRTGPANYGYTF
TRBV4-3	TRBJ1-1	CASSQDYIRSATEAFF
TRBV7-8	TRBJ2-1	CASSSSMFSQYNEQFF